These T cell receptor beta chains were read from a single sample in a study of regulatory T cells in long-lasting Graves disease. TCRdb ran MiXCR on the multiplex PCR reads and lists one entry per CDR3 protein. The table records 550,000 to 600,000 distinct CDR3 sequences, approximately 16% of them present only once. This sample was also put to use in a study of T cells in Graves' hyperthyroidism and ophthalmopathy.

The specimen was peripheral blood mononuclear cells (PBMCs), collected at new diagnosis, from a patient treated with antithyroid drugs. The origin of the receptors is a man aged 18 to 29 with Graves disease. Each CDR3 is given with its conserved first and last residue. A D gene is named only where the DNA matches it firmly. Clone size is shown for a subset of rows, as once, few, many or a class of expanded clone.

d_call	v_call	clone_size	j_call	cdr3_aa	cdr3_nt
-	TRBV19	few	TRBJ2-1	CASSKNINEQFF	TGTGCCAGTAGTAAAAACATCAATGAGCAGTTCTTC
TRBD1	TRBV6-1	many	TRBJ1-5	CASSAQGSDQPQHF	TGTGCCAGCAGTGCACAGGGGAGCGATCAGCCCCAGCATTTT
TRBD1	TRBV28	many	TRBJ1-2	CASSSSRGRANYGYTF	TGTGCCAGCAGTTCGTCCAGGGGGCGCGCAAACTATGGCTACACCTTC
-	TRBV27	many	TRBJ1-2	CASSTDSRGPYGYTF	TGTGCCAGCAGTACCGACTCCAGGGGCCCCTATGGCTACACCTTC
TRBD2	TRBV2	many	TRBJ2-1	CATTGLAGATGEFF	TGTGCCACAACGGGACTAGCGGGAGCCACCGGGGAGTTCTTC
TRBD2	TRBV9	-	TRBJ2-1	CASSGRSGRGNEQFF	TGTGCCAGCAGCGGAAGGAGCGGGAGAGGGAATGAGCAGTTCTTC
TRBD1	TRBV19	-	TRBJ1-5	CASSIMQGAVQPQHF	TGTGCCAGTAGTATAATGCAGGGGGCAGTCCAGCCCCAGCATTTT
TRBD1	TRBV2	many	TRBJ1-2	CASSDLGTAKAKNYGYTF	TGTGCCAGCAGTGATCTGGGGACAGCCAAAGCCAAAAACTATGGCTACACCTTC
-	TRBV2	many	TRBJ2-3	CATLVGTTDTQYF	TGTGCCACCCTTGTAGGGACTACAGATACGCAGTATTTT
TRBD1	TRBV20-1	few	TRBJ1-5	CSARDQLWVRGVSDQPQHF	TGCAGTGCTAGAGATCAGCTCTGGGTCAGGGGGGTTTCGGATCAGCCCCAGCATTTT
-	TRBV13	-	TRBJ1-5	CASSLGGTGSFNQPQHF	TGTGCCAGCAGCTTAGGAGGTACAGGGAGTTTCAATCAGCCCCAGCATTTT
TRBD2	TRBV18	-	TRBJ2-7	CASSRPGLADYSYEQYF	TGTGCCAGCTCAAGACCGGGACTAGCGGACTACTCCTACGAGCAGTACTTC
-	TRBV3-1	-	TRBJ2-6	CASSQSGLKGGANVLTF	TGTGCCAGCAGCCAGTCGGGGCTAAAGGGAGGGGCCAACGTCCTGACTTTC
-	TRBV30	-	TRBJ1-5	CAWRSYNQGPQHF	TGTGCCTGGCGTTCGTACAATCAGGGGCCCCAGCATTTT
-	TRBV12-5	many	TRBJ1-5	CASGLQVANQPQHF	TGTGCTAGTGGTTTGCAGGTAGCAAATCAGCCCCAGCATTTT
TRBD2	TRBV3-1	few	TRBJ2-3	CASSQALGSGRSEPTDTQYF	TGTGCCAGCAGCCAAGCTCTCGGTAGCGGGAGATCGGAACCCACAGATACGCAGTATTTT
-	TRBV28	many	TRBJ2-2	CASSLSRDKNTGELFF	TGTGCCAGCAGTCTATCCCGGGACAAGAACACCGGGGAGCTGTTTTTT
-	TRBV6-1	-	TRBJ2-7	CASTQGGVAYEQYF	TGTGCCAGCACACAGGGTGGGGTAGCCTACGAGCAGTACTTC
-	TRBV6-1	many	TRBJ2-7	CASNRLPGPYLYEQYF	TGTGCCAGCAACCGCCTGCCGGGACCCTACCTCTACGAGCAGTACTTC
-	TRBV28	few	TRBJ1-2	CASSAYRAADYGYTF	TGTGCCAGCAGTGCGTACAGGGCGGCCGACTATGGCTACACCTTC
-	TRBV11-2	-	TRBJ2-5	CAWSEVGETQYF	TGTGCCTGGAGTGAGGTCGGGGAGACCCAGTACTTC
TRBD1	TRBV3-1	many	TRBJ1-1	CASSSRDRYTEAFF	TGTGCCAGCAGCTCCCGGGACAGGTACACTGAAGCTTTCTTT
TRBD1	TRBV12-3/TRBV12-4	-	TRBJ1-2	CASRRTGVEGYTF	TGTGCCAGCAGGCGGACAGGGGTGGAGGGCTACACCTTC
-	TRBV7-9	many	TRBJ1-1	CASSSQDTRRTEAFF	TGTGCCAGCAGCTCTCAGGACACCCGACGGACTGAAGCTTTCTTT
-	TRBV2	-	TRBJ1-5	CASTATINQPQHF	TGTGCCAGTACAGCTACTATCAATCAGCCCCAGCATTTT
TRBD2	TRBV6-4	-	TRBJ2-1	CASSDSILAGVGEQFF	TGTGCCAGCAGTGACTCTATACTAGCGGGAGTCGGGGAGCAGTTCTTC
-	TRBV7-9	-	TRBJ2-4	CASSLGPIQYF	TGTGCCAGCAGCCTCGGACCCATTCAGTACTTC
TRBD2	TRBV7-8	many	TRBJ2-7	CASSLVGLAYEQYF	TGTGCCAGCAGCTTAGTCGGACTAGCCTACGAGCAGTACTTC
-	TRBV9	-	TRBJ2-1	CASSVEGGSANNEQFF	TGTGCCAGCAGCGTAGAGGGGGGTAGCGCAAACAATGAGCAGTTCTTC
-	TRBV27	few	TRBJ1-5	CATSLSGSSQPQHF	TGTGCCACCTCATTATCAGGGTCAAGTCAGCCCCAGCATTTT
-	TRBV7-8	few	TRBJ2-7	CASSLRPPSPNPAYEQYF	TGTGCCAGCAGCTTAAGACCACCGAGCCCTAACCCTGCCTACGAGCAGTACTTC
-	TRBV27	-	TRBJ2-3	CASSLFRKPSTDTQYF	TGTGCCAGCAGTTTATTTCGTAAACCTAGCACAGATACGCAGTATTTT
TRBD2	TRBV19	-	TRBJ2-5	CASSIRLAGALMETQYF	TGTGCCAGTAGTATTAGACTAGCGGGAGCACTAATGGAGACCCAGTACTTC
-	TRBV7-3	few	TRBJ2-3	CASSLGGGRGPTDTQYF	TGTGCCAGCAGCTTAGGTGGCGGGCGTGGGCCCACAGATACGCAGTATTTT
TRBD1	TRBV20-1	many	TRBJ1-1	CSARGQPNTEAFF	TGCAGTGCTCGGGGACAGCCGAACACTGAAGCTTTCTTT
-	TRBV20-1	-	TRBJ2-3	CSAKVGLNTDTQYF	TGCAGTGCTAAGGTCGGATTAAACACAGATACGCAGTATTTT
-	TRBV11-2	-	TRBJ2-5	CASSAFGDQGRRWETQYF	TGTGCCAGCAGCGCCTTTGGCGATCAGGGGAGGAGGTGGGAGACCCAGTACTTC
-	TRBV7-9	few	TRBJ1-2	CASSLEGPRRRGPYGYTF	TGTGCCAGCAGCTTAGAGGGGCCCAGACGGAGAGGCCCCTATGGCTACACCTTC
TRBD2	TRBV28	many	TRBJ2-7	CASRRQWGGIYEQYF	TGTGCCAGCAGGCGTCAATGGGGGGGGATCTACGAGCAGTACTTC
-	TRBV27	many	TRBJ2-7	CASSFLATTYEQYF	TGTGCCAGCAGTTTCCTAGCGACAACCTACGAGCAGTACTTC
TRBD1	TRBV7-9	-	TRBJ2-1	CASRPGTGAYNEQFF	TGTGCCAGCAGACCCGGGACAGGGGCCTACAATGAGCAGTTCTTC